These 15 T cell receptor beta chains originate from one sample sequenced in a study of blood T cell repertoires in COVID-19 (dated by TCRdb to between 2020 and 2021). Library preparation employed the immunoSEQ multiplex PCR assay. Held by TCRdb, this immuneACCESS table contains in-frame sequences only and omits some clones. Under half of the omission traces to an unresolved V gene where checked; the cause of the rest is unknown. The sample table holds fewer than 30,000 clones, of which around 94% were seen once. Roughly 0.83% of the sample is in the top ten clones. What was sequenced was peripheral blood. These receptors were taken from a woman in her seventies with COVID-19, enrolled during active disease.

This clone has only one observation. The chain employs TRBV18 and TRBJ1-6; 7 nucleotides line up with TRBD1. The J segment lost 9 bases and the V segment lost 5 bases, leaving 10 bases of the junction unmatched. The CDR3 covers 15 residues. CDR1 is KGHSH and CDR2 is LQKENI in the germline V gene. CDR3 sequence (DNA): TGTGCCAGCTCAATACAGGGGTCTGGCAGTTCACCCCTCCACTTT. Encoded protein: CASSIQGSGSSPLHF.

The chain links TRBV19 to TRBJ2-7; 9 bases line up with TRBD1. CDR3 size: 15 residues. The V gene's germline CDR1 is LNHDA and CDR2 SQIVND (reference sequence). With 8 bases clipped from V and 0 bases from J, the junction kept 8 bases outside the gene matches. The CDR3 DNA follows: TGTGCCAGTGCCCTGGGGGGACAGGGCTCCTACGAGCAGTACTTC. Translating it yields CASALGGQGSYEQYF.

This chain links TRBV27 with TRBJ1-6; 7 positions agree with TRBD1. The CDR3 length is 14 residues. The J segment lost 9 bases and the V segment lost 1 base, leaving 3 bases of the junction unmatched. CDR1 and CDR2 from the germline V gene are MNHEY and SMNVEV (reference sequence). The CDR3 DNA reads TGTGCCAGCAGTTTATTAGGGGACAGTTCACCCCTCCACTTT. It encodes CASSLLGDSSPLHF.

This sequence joins TRBV6-5 and TRBJ2-7, with D tentatively TRBD1 (6 bases). V lost 2 bases and J 3 bases, leaving 8 bases between the germline ends. CDR3 length: 13 amino acids. From germline, CDR1 is MNHEY and CDR2 SVGAGI. Here the CDR3 DNA reads TGTGCCAGCAGTTACCCAGGGGACTACGAGCAGTACTTC. It is translated as CASSYPGDYEQYF.

CDR3 DNA: TGTGCCAGCAGTGAACGAAATGGGGCGAGTAGTGGCTACACCTTC. This gives the protein CASSERNGASSGYTF. The rearrangement joins TRBV25-1 to TRBJ1-2, with D perhaps TRBD1 (5 bases). CDR1 MGHDK and CDR2 SYGVNS come from the germline V gene. The CDR3 runs 15 residues. The V gene lost 2 bases and the J gene lost 7 bases, with 17 bases spanning the gap.

This clone showed up just once. V and J are TRBV7-2 and TRBJ2-2; 7 bases line up with TRBD2. The J segment lost 4 bases and the V segment lost 5 bases, leaving 10 bases of the junction unmatched. CDR3 length equals 16 residues. The germline gives CDR1 SGHTA, CDR2 FQGNSA. The CDR3 sequence is CASSPSWGGSTGELFF. In nucleotides, the CDR3 is TGTGCCAGCAGCCCCTCATGGGGCGGGAGCACCGGGGAGCTGTTTTTT. The variable domain in full, completed from reference TRBV7-2 and TRBJ2-2, reads GAGVSQSPSNKVTEKGKDVELRCDPISGHTALYWYRQSLGQGLEFLIYFQGNSAPDKSGLPSDRFSAERTGGSVSTLTIQRTQQEDSAVYLCASSPSWGGSTGELFFGEGSRLTVL.

The genes are TRBV28 and TRBJ2-6; TRBD1 aligns across 7 bases. The CDR3 loop spans 18 amino acids. The germline V gene has CDR1 MDHEN and CDR2 SYDVKM. Losses at the gene ends were 3 bases for V and 0 bases for J; bases not matched to a gene: 8. For the CDR3, the DNA is TGTGCCAGCAGTTTCCCGACAGGGACGGGCTCTGGGGCCAACGTCCTGACTTTC. It yields the protein CASSFPTGTGSGANVLTF.

This clone was found once. The germline gene is not matched at one end of the junction; a read error may be the cause. The chain employs TRBV5-1 and TRBJ2-1; 8 positions match TRBD1. This CDR3 region has 12 residues. CDR1 SGHRS and CDR2 YFSETQ come from the germline V gene. DNA for the CDR3: TGCGCCAGCAGTTTGGGACAGGCCCCTAATTTCTTC. Its protein product is CASSLGQAPNFF.

V is TRBV27 and J is TRBJ2-7; TRBD1 matches at 7 bases. The germline gives CDR1 MNHEY, CDR2 SMNVEV (reference sequence). Trimming removed 6 bases from V and 7 bases from J; junction bases left unmatched: 12. The CDR3 is made up of 14 amino acids. In DNA form, the CDR3 reads TGTGCCAGCAGCCCCCTCGGGACAGCTTGGGAGCAGTACTTC. Translating gives CASSPLGTAWEQYF.

The chain recombines TRBV5-1 with TRBJ1-3, with D perhaps matching TRBD1 (6 bases). This CDR3 contains 17 residues. Germline assignment: CDR1 SGHRS and CDR2 YFSETQ. Trimming took off 0 bases at V and 1 base at J, with 14 bases between the two ends. For the CDR3, the DNA is TGCGCCAGCAGCTTGGGACAGGACCCCGGTTCTGGAAACACCATATATTTT. It codes for CASSLGQDPGSGNTIYF.

The chain uses TRBV5-4 and TRBJ2-3; a weak D match, TRBD2 (6 bases). CDR1 is SGHNT, CDR2 YYREEE, per germline (reference sequence). The V end was cut by 4 bases, the J end by 4 bases, with 10 bases between. This CDR3 is built from 13 residues. The CDR3 protein is CASSVGGSDTQYF. CDR3 DNA sequence: TGTGCCAGCAGCGTAGGAGGGTCAGATACGCAGTATTTT.

This clone was found once. The chain recombines TRBV19 with TRBJ2-2, with a possible D match to TRBD2 (5 bases). This CDR3 has 14 amino acids. In germline, CDR1 is LNHDA, CDR2 SQIVND (reference sequence). V shed 7 bases and J shed 0 bases, with 9 bases lying between them. The CDR3 nucleotides are TGTGCCAGTAAGGATAGCGCGAACACCGGGGAGCTGTTTTTT. Its translation: CASKDSANTGELFF.

There are a few counts of this clone. The rearrangement uses TRBV11-2 and TRBJ2-1; a possible D gene is TRBD2 (6 bases). Trimming took off 4 bases at V and 8 bases at J, with 15 bases between the two ends. Per germline, CDR1 SGHAT and CDR2 FQNNGV. This CDR3 spans 14 amino acids. The CDR3 DNA reads as TGTGCCAGCAGCTCGGGACTCGCTGGGGATGAGCAGTTCTTC. Translation gives CASSSGLAGDEQFF.

The V gene is TRBV9, the J gene TRBJ2-5; 15 bases fit TRBD2. The J segment lost 5 bases and the V segment lost 3 bases, leaving 5 bases of the junction unmatched. The germline V gene encodes CDR1 SGDLS and CDR2 YYNGEE. The CDR3 is 16 residues long. The CDR3: CASSGGLAGGVETQYF. The CDR3 nucleotides read TGTGCCAGCAGCGGGGGACTAGCGGGAGGAGTCGAGACCCAGTACTTC. The full variable domain, with the rest looked up from reference TRBV9 and TRBJ2-5, is DSGVTQTPKHLITATGQRVTLRCSPRSGDLSVYWYQQSLDQGLQFLIQYYNGEERAKGNILERFSAQQFPDLHSELNLSSLELGDSALYFCASSGGLAGGVETQYFGPGTRLLVL.

The chain links TRBV6-5 to TRBJ2-5, with 9 nucleotides matching TRBD1. The CDR3 loop spans 15 amino acids. Germline V gene sequence: CDR1 MNHEY, CDR2 SVGAGI. V lost 5 bases to trimming and J lost 5 bases; unmatched junction nucleotides: 9. The DNA of the CDR3 is TGTGCCAGCAGTAGTGTGGGACAGGGTTTCGAGACCCAGTACTTC. Translated: CASSSVGQGFETQYF.